One sample yielded the 7 T cell receptor beta chains listed below, sequenced in a study of blood T cell repertoires in COVID-19. Data came from immunoSEQ multiplex PCR; TCRdb stores just in-frame clones and leaves some out. The sample carries under 250,000 clones, nearly 85% recorded once. Material for sequencing was peripheral blood. The receptors come from a human donor in a cohort sampled during active COVID-19.

As regards this clone: This may be a read error: a much more frequent sequence differs by one nucleotide. At the DNA level, this CDR3 is encoded by other sequences in the same sample as well. The chain carries TRBV5-4 and TRBJ2-7; 8 nucleotides align to TRBD2. Germline CDR1 and CDR2: SGHNT and YYREEE (reference sequence). The CDR3 runs 13 residues. After removal of 5 bases from V and 6 bases from J, the junction contained 7 bases not matched to a gene. CDR3 in amino acids: CASSLKRESEQYF. Written as DNA, the CDR3 is TGTGCCAGCAGTTTAAAGCGGGAGAGCGAGCAGTACTTC.

The V and J genes are TRBV11-3 and TRBJ2-7; 7 bases are shared with TRBD1. The V gene's germline CDR1 is SGHNT and CDR2 YENEEA. V was pared by 6 bases and J by 5 bases, with 7 bases of the junction left unmatched. The CDR3 loop spans 13 amino acids. The CDR3, as DNA: TGTGCCAGCAGTTTCAACAGGGGACACGAGCAGTACTTC. It translates to CASSFNRGHEQYF. Drawing the rest from reference TRBV11-3 and TRBJ2-7, the complete variable domain is EAGVVQSPRYKIIEKKQPVAFWCNPISGHNTLYWYLQNLGQGPELLIRYENEEAVDDSQLPKDRFSAERLKGVDSTLKIQPAELGDSAVYLCASSFNRGHEQYFGPGTRLTVT.

This chain uses TRBV5-1 with TRBJ2-1, with 8 bases aligning to TRBD1. With V trimmed by 2 bases and J by 4 bases, 5 bases remained unmatched. CDR1 and CDR2 from the germline V gene are SGHRS and YFSETQ. The CDR3 consists of 15 residues. Here the CDR3 reads CASSFGQGGYNEQFF. CDR3 bases: TGCGCCAGCAGCTTCGGACAGGGCGGTTACAATGAGCAGTTCTTC.

The rearrangement uses TRBV4-1 and TRBJ2-2; a weak D match, TRBD1 (5 bases). The V gene lost 0 bases and the J gene lost 4 bases, with 9 bases spanning the gap. The CDR3 totals 15 residues. Per the germline V gene, CDR1 is MGHRA and CDR2 is YSYEKL. This CDR3 is CASSQDRVGTGELFF. In nucleotides, the CDR3 is TGCGCCAGCAGCCAAGACAGGGTGGGCACCGGGGAGCTGTTTTTT.

This clone has a handful of counts. In DNA form, the CDR3 reads TGCGCCAGCAAAAGGGGCGCAAATGAAAAACTGTTTTTT. This translates into CASKRGANEKLFF. The chain combines TRBV5-1 with TRBJ1-4; D may be TRBD1 (5 bases). V was shortened by 6 bases and J by 5 bases, with 11 bases between the two germline ends. Germline V gene sequence: CDR1 SGHRS, CDR2 YFSETQ. CDR3 length: 13 residues.

J is TRBJ2-3 and V is TRBV5-1; D perhaps matches TRBD1 (6 bases). The CDR3 is 14 amino acids. The V gene lost 5 bases and the J gene lost 3 bases, with 13 bases spanning the gap. Germline CDR1 is SGHRS and CDR2 is YFSETQ. In nucleotides, the CDR3 is TGCGCCAGCAGGCAACACAGGGCGACAGATACGCAGTATTTT. It yields the protein CASRQHRATDTQYF.

The rearrangement joins TRBV15 to TRBJ1-4; D is unclear. Trimming took 2 bases from V and 5 from J, leaving 3 bases between them. The V gene's germline CDR1 is LNHNV and CDR2 YYDKDF (reference sequence). The CDR3 has 12 residues. CDR3: CATSRLNEKLFF. CDR3 bases: TGTGCCACCAGCAGATTAAATGAAAAACTGTTTTTT. Full variable domain (remainder filled in from reference TRBV15 and TRBJ1-4): DAMVIQNPRYQVTQFGKPVTLSCSQTLNHNVMYWYQQKSSQAPKLLFHYYDKDFNNEADTPDNFQSRRPNTSFCFLDIRSPGLGDTAMYLCATSRLNEKLFFGSGTQLSVL.